One T cell receptor (beta chain) is described in this entry. The target antigen is unknown. This CDR3 region has 14 residues. The donors were in the approximately 120-subject validation cohort; that cohort was separate from the approximately 700-subject first cohort. The record originates from a study of cytomegalovirus exposure and HLA in healthy donors. About the study: The roughly 700 first-cohort repertoires shared a platform with the 100 to 150 validation repertoires, as reported in a later analysis.

Study findings and constraints: Whilst most TCR sequences proved rare, a subset of public TCRs occurred across many donors.

Measured with immunoSEQ multiplex PCR; TCRdb has only the in-frame clones, and not every one. The sample records roughly 48,000 clones, approximately 95% being singletons. The chain uses TRBV12-2 and TRBJ2-2; the listed D gene, TRBD2, was not tested against the DNA. TRBV12-2 is deemed a pseudogene. The sequenced sample consisted of PBMCs. This TCR came from a woman aged 18-29 years in good health and CMV-seropositive. The DNA for the CDR3 is TGTGCAAGTCATACAGAGGAGGACACCGGGGAGCTGTTTTTT. The encoded protein is CASHTEEDTGELFF.